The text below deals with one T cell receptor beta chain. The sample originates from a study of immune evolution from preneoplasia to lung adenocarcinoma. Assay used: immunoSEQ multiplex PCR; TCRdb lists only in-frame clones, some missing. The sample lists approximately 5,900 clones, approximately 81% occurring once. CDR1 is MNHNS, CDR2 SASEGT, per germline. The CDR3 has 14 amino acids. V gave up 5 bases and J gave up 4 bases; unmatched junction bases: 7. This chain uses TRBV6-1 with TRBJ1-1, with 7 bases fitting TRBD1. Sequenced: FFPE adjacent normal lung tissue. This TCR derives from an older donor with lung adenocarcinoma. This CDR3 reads CASSSQGGGTEAFF. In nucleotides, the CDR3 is TGTGCCAGCAGTAGCCAGGGGGGAGGCACTGAAGCTTTCTTT.